This T cell receptor beta chain was observed in a study of blood T cell repertoires in COVID-19. CDR3 length equals 12 residues. Per the germline V gene, CDR1 is SGHNT and CDR2 is YYREEE (reference sequence). J gave up 7 bases and V 4 bases, and 4 bases lay outside the gene matches. Produced via immunoSEQ multiplex PCR; TCRdb's table is partial and in-frame only. Of under 250,000 clones listed, approximately 88% are singletons. This TCR derives from a woman under 40 who had been exposed to COVID-19. The rearrangement uses TRBV5-4 and TRBJ1-2; 7 nucleotides align to TRBD1. Sequencing was carried out using PBMCs or T cells enriched from blood (not recorded which). The CDR3 sequence is CASSPDRAGYTF. CDR3 nucleotide sequence: TGTGCCAGCAGCCCCGACAGGGCTGGCTACACCTTC.